This entry features one T cell receptor beta chain sequence. No antigen is known for it. This CDR3 contains 16 residues. The V end was cut by 2 bases, the J end by 0 bases, with 8 bases between. The germline V gene encodes CDR1 SGHTA and CDR2 FQGTGA. The entry originates in a study of T cell responses to AZD1222 COVID-19 vaccine. The data were produced by immunoSEQ multiplex PCR, yet TCRdb's version contains in-frame clones alone and is incomplete. The table lists around 35,000 clones, 75% to 90% of them singletons. Findings and limits, study-wide: A rise in Spike-specific TCR breadth and depth followed two AZD1222 doses.

The V gene is TRBV7-3, the J gene TRBJ1-6; D gene unclear. Sequenced material: peripheral blood, taken on day 0 of AZD1222 vaccination. The clonotype originates from an adult in good health. In nucleotides, the CDR3 is TGTGCCAGCAGCTTAGGGCGGAACTCCTATAATTCACCCCTCCACTTT. The encoded protein is CASSLGRNSYNSPLHF.